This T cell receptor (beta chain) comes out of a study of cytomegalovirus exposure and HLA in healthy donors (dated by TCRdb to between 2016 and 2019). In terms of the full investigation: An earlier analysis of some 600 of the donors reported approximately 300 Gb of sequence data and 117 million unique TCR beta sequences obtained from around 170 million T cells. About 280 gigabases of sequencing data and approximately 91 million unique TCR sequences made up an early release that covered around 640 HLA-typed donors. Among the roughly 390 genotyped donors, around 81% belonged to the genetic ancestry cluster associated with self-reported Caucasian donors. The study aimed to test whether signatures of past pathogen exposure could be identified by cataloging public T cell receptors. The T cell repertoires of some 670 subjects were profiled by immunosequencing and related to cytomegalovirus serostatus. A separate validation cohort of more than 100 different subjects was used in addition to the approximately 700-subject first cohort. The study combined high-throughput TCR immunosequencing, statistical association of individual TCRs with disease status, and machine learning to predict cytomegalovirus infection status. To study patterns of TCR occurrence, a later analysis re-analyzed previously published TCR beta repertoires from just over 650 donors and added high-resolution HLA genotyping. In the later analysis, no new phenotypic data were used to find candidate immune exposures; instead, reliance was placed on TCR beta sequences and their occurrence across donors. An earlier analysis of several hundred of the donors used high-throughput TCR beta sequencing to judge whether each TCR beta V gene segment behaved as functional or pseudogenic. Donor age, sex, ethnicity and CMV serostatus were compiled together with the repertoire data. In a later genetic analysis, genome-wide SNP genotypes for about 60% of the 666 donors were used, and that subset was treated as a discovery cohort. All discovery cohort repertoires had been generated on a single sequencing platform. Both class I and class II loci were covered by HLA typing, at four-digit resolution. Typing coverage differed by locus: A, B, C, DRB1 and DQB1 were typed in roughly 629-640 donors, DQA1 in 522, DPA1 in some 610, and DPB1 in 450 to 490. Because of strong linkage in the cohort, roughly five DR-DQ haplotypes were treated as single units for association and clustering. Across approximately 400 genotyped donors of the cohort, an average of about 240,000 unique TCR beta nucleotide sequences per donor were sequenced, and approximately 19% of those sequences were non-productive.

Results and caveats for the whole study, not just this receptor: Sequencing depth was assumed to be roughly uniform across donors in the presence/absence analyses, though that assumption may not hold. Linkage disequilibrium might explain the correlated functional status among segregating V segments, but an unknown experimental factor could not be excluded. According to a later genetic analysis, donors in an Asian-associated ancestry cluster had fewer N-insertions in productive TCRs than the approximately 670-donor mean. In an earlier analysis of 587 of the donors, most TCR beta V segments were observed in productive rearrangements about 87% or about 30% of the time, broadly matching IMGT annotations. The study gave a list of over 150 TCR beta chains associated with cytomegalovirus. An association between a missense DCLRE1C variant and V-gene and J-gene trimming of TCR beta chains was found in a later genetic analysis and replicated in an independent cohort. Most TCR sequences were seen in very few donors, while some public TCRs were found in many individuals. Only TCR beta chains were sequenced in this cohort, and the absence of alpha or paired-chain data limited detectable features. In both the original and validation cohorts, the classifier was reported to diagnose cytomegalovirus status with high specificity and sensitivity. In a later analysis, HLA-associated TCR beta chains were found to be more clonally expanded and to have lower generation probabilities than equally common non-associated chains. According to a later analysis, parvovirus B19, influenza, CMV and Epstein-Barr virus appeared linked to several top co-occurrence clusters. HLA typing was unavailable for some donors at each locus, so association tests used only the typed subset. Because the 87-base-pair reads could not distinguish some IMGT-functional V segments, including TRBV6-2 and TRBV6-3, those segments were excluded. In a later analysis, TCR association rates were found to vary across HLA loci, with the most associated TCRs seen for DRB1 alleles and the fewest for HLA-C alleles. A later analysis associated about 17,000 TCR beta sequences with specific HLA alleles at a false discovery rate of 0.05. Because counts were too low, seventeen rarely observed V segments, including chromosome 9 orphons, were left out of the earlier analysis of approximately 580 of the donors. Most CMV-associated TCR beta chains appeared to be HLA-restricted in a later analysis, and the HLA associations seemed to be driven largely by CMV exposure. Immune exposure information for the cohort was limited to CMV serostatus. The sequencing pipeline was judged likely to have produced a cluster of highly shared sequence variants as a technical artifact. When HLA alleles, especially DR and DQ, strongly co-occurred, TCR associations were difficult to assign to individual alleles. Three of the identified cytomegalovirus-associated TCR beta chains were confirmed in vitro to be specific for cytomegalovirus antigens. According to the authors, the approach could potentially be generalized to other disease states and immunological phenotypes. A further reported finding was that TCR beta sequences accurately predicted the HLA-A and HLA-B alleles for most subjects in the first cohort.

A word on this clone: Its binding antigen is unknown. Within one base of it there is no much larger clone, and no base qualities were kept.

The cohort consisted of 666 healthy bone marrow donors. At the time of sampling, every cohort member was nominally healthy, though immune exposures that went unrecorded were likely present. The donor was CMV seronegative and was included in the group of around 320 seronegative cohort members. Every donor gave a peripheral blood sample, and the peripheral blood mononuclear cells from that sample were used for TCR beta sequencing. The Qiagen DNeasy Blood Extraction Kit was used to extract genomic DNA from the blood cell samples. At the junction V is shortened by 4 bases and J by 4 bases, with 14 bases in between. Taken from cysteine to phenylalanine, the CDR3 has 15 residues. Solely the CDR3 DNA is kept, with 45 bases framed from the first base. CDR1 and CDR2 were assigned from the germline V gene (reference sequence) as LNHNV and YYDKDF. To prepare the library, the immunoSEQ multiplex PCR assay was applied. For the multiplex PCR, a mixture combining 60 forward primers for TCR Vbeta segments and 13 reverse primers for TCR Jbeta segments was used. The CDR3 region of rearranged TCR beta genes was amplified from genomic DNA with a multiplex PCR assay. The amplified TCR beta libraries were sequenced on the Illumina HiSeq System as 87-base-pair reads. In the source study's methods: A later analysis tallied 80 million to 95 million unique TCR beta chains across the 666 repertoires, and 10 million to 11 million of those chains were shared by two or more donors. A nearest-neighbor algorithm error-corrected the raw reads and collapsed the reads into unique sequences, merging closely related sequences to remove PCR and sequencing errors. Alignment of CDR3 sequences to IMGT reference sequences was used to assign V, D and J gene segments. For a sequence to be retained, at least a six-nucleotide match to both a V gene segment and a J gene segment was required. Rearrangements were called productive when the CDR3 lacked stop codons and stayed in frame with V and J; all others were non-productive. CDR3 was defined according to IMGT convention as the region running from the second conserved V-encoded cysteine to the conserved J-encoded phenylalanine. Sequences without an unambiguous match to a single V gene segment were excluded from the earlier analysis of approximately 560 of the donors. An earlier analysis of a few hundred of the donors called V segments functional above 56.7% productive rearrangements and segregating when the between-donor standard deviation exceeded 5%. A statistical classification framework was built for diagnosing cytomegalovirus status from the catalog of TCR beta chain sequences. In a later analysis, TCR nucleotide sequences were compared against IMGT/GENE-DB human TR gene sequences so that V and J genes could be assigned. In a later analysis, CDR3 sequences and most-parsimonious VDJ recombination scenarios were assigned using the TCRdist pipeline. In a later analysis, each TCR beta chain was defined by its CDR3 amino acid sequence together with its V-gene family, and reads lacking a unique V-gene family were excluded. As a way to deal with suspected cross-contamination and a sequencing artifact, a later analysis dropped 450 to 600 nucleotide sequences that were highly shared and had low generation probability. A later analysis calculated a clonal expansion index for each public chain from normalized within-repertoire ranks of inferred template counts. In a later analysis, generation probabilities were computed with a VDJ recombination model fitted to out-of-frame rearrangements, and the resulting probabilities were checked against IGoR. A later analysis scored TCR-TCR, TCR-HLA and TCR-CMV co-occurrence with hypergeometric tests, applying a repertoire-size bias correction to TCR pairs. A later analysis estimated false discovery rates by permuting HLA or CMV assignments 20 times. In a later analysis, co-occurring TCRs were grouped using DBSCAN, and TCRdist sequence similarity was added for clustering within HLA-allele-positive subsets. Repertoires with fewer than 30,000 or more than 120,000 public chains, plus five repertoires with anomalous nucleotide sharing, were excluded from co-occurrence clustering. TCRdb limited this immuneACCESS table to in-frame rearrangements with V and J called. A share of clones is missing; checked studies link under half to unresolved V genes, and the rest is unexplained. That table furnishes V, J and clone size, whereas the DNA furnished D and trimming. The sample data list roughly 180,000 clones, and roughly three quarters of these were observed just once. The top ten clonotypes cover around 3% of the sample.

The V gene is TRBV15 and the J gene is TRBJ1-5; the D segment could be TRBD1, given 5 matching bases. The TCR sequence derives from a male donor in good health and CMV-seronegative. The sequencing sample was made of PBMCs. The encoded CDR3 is CATSNPWQGNQPQHF. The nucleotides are TGTGCCACCAGCAACCCCTGGCAGGGTAATCAGCCCCAGCATTTT.